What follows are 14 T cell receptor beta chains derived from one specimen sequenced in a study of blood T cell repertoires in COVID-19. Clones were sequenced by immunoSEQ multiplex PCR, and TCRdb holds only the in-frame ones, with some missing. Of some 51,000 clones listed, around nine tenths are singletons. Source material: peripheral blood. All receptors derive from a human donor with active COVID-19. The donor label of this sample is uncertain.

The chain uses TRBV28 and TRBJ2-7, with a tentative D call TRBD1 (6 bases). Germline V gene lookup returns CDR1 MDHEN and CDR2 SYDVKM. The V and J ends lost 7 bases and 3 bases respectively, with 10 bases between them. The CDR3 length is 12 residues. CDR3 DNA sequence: TGTGCCAGCAACAGGGCCCTCTACGAGCAGTACTTC. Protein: CASNRALYEQYF. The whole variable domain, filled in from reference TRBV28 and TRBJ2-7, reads DVKVTQSSRYLVKRTGEKVFLECVQDMDHENMFWYRQDPGLGLRLIYFSYDVKMKEKGDIPEGYSVSREKKERFSLILESASTNQTSMYLCASNRALYEQYFGPGTRLTVT.

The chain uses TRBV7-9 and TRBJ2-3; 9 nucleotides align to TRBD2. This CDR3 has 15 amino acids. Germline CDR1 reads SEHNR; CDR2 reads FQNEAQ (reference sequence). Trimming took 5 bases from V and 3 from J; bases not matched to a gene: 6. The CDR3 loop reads CASSPRTSATDTQYF. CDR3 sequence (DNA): TGTGCCAGCAGCCCGCGGACTAGCGCTACAGATACGCAGTATTTT.

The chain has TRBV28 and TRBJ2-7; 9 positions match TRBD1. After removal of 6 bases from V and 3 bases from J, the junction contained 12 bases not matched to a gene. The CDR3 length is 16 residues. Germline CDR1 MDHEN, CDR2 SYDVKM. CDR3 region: CASRPRTGGIIYEQYF. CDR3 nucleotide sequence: TGTGCCAGCAGGCCACGTACAGGGGGCATCATCTACGAGCAGTACTTC.

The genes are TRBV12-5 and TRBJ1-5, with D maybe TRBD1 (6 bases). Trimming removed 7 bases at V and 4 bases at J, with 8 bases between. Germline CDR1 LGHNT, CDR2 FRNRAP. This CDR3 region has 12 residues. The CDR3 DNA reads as TGTGCTAGTGCGAGGGGGAATCAGCCCCAGCATTTT. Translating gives CASARGNQPQHF.

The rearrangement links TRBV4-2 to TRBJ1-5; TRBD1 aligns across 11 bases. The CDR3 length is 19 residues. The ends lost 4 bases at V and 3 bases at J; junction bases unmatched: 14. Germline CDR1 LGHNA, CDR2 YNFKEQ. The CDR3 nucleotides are TGTGCCAGCAGCCCCCTCACGACCGGGACAGGGGGTTCCAATCAGCCCCAGCATTTT. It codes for CASSPLTTGTGGSNQPQHF.

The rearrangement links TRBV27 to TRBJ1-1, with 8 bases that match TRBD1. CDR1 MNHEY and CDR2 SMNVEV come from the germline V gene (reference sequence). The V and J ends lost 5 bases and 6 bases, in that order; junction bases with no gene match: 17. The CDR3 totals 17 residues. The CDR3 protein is CASSPFRQGKKRAEAFF. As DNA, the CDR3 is TGTGCCAGCAGTCCCTTCCGACAGGGGAAAAAGAGGGCTGAAGCTTTCTTT.

In DNA, the CDR3 is TGTGCCAGCAGCGGCGGTAGCCTCTTGGAGACCCAGTACTTC. Encoded protein: CASSGGSLLETQYF. The gene calls are TRBV9 and TRBJ2-5; no definite D call. The CDR3 sequence is 14 residues long. Germline V gene sequence: CDR1 SGDLS, CDR2 YYNGEE. Trimming left V 3 bases short and J 5 bases short, with 14 bases between. The full variable domain, with the rest looked up from reference TRBV9 and TRBJ2-5, is DSGVTQTPKHLITATGQRVTLRCSPRSGDLSVYWYQQSLDQGLQFLIQYYNGEERAKGNILERFSAQQFPDLHSELNLSSLELGDSALYFCASSGGSLLETQYFGPGTRLLVL.

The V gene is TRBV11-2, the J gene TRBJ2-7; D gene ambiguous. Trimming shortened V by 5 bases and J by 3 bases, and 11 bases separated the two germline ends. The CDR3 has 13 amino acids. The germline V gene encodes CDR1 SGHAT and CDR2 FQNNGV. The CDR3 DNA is TGTGCCAGCAGCCGAAATGAGGACTACGAGCAGTACTTC. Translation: CASSRNEDYEQYF.

CDR3 residues: CASSTLTGTVNGYTF. The CDR3 bases are TGTGCCAGCAGCACCCTGACCGGGACAGTCAACGGCTACACCTTC. V and J are TRBV3-1 (or the pseudogene TRBV3-2) and TRBJ1-2; 7 nucleotides match TRBD1. Germline V gene lookup returns CDR1 LGHDT and CDR2 YNNKEL (reference sequence). This CDR3 contains 15 residues. Losses at the gene ends were 5 bases for V and 8 bases for J; bases not matched to a gene: 14.

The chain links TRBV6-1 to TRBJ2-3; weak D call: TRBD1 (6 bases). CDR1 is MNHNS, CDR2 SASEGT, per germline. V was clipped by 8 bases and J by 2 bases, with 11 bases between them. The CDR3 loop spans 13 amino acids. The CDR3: CASGTYTTDTQYF. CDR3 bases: TGTGCCAGCGGGACATATACCACAGATACGCAGTATTTT.

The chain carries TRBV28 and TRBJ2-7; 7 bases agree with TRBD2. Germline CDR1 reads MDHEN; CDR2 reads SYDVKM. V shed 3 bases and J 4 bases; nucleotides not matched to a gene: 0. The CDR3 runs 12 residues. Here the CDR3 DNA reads TGTGCCAGCAGTTTGGGGGGGTACGAGCAGTACTTC. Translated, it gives CASSLGGYEQYF.

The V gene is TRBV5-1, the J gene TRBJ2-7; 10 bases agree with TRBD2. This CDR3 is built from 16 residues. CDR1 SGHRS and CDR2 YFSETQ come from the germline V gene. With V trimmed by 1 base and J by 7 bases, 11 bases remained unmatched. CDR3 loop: CASSLWTSGLGGEQYF. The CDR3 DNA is TGCGCCAGCAGCTTGTGGACTAGCGGCCTGGGGGGGGAGCAGTACTTC. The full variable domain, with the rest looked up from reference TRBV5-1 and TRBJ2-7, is KAGVTQTPRYLIKTRGQQVTLSCSPISGHRSVSWYQQTPGQGLQFLFEYFSETQRNKGNFPGRFSGRQFSNSRSEMNVSTLELGDSALYLCASSLWTSGLGGEQYFGPGTRLTVT.

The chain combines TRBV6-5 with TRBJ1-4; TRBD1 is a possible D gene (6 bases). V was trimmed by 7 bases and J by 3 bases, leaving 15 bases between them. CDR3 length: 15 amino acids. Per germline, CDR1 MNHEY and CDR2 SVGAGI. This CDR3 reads CASIPGRGSNEKLFF. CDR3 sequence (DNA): TGTGCCAGCATCCCTGGCAGGGGTTCTAATGAAAAACTGTTTTTT.

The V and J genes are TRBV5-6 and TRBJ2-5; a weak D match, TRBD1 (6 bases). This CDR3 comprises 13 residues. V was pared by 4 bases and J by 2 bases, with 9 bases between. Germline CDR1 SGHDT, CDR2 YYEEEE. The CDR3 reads CASSQGHQETQYF. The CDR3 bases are TGTGCCAGCAGCCAGGGACATCAAGAGACCCAGTACTTC. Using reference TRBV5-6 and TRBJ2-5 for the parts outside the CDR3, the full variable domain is DAGVTQSPTHLIKTRGQQVTLRCSPKSGHDTVSWYQQALGQGPQFIFQYYEEEERQRGNFPDRFSGHQFPNYSSELNVNALLLGDSALYLCASSQGHQETQYFGPGTRLLVL.